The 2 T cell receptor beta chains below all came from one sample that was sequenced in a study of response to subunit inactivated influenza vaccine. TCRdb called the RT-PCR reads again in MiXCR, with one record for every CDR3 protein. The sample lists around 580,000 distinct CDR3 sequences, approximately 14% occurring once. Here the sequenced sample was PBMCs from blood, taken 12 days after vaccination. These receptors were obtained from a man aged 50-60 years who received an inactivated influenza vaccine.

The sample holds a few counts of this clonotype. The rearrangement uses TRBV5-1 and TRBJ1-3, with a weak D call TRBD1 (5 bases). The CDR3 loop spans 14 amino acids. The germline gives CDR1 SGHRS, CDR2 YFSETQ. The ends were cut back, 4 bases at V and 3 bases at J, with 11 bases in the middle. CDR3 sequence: CASSVDRNGNTIYF. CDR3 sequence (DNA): TGCGCCAGCAGCGTCGACAGAAATGGAAACACCATATATTTT. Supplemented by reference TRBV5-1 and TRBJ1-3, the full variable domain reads KAGVTQTPRYLIKTRGQQVTLSCSPISGHRSVSWYQQTPGQGLQFLFEYFSETQRNKGNFPGRFSGRQFSNSRSEMNVSTLELGDSALYLCASSVDRNGNTIYFGEGSWLTVV.

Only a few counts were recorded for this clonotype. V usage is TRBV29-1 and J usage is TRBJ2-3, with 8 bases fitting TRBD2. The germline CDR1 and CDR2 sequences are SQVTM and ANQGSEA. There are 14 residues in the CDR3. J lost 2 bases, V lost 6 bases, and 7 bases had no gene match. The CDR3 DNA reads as TGCAGCGTACGAGCAGGACTAGCCACAGATACGCAGTATTTT. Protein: CSVRAGLATDTQYF.